This entry is about one T cell receptor beta chain. Generated by immunoSEQ multiplex PCR, the TCRdb table keeps only in-frame clones and is missing some. In the table there are around 44,000 clones, 90% of which are singletons. This record belongs to a study of T cell changes during pregnancy in multiple sclerosis. Trimming took off 5 bases at V and 1 base at J, with 9 bases between the two ends. Germline loops: CDR1 LNHDA, CDR2 SQIVND (reference sequence). This CDR3 spans 14 amino acids. The chain couples TRBV19 to TRBJ1-5; weak D call: TRBD1 (5 bases). The input for sequencing was CD8+ T cells from peripheral blood mononuclear cells, taken in the first trimester of pregnancy. This receptor was taken from a female donor with multiple sclerosis, enrolled in a pregnancy study. CDR3 protein: CASSDSVSNQPQHF. CDR3 sequence (DNA): TGTGCCAGTAGTGACAGCGTAAGCAATCAGCCCCAGCATTTT.